This entry is about one T cell receptor (beta chain). Its antigen remains unidentified. It has no much larger one-base neighbor in the sample; base qualities were not kept. Preparation of the library involved the immunoSEQ multiplex PCR assay. For the multiplex PCR, a mixture combining 60 forward primers for TCR Vbeta segments and 13 reverse primers for TCR Jbeta segments was used. The CDR3 region of rearranged TCR beta genes was amplified from genomic DNA with a multiplex PCR assay. Amplified TCR beta libraries were sequenced as 87-base-pair reads on the Illumina HiSeq System. The authors' analysis ran thus. In a later analysis, 80 million or so unique TCR beta chains were counted across the 500 to 700 repertoires, and approximately 9.9 million of these chains were shared by at least two donors. Raw reads were error-corrected and collapsed into unique sequences with a nearest-neighbor algorithm that merged closely related sequences to remove PCR and sequencing errors. To assign V, D and J gene segments, CDR3 sequences were aligned to IMGT reference sequences. For a sequence to be retained, at least a six-nucleotide match to both a V gene segment and a J gene segment was required. Rearrangements were classified as productive when the CDR3 lacked stop codons and remained in frame with V and J, and all other rearrangements were classified as non-productive. Following IMGT convention, CDR3 was defined as the stretch from the second conserved V-encoded cysteine to the conserved J-encoded phenylalanine. The earlier analysis of 550 to 650 of the donors excluded any sequence lacking an unambiguous match to a single V gene segment. In an earlier analysis of around 600 of the donors, V segments were called functional above 56.7% productive rearrangements and were called segregating when the between-donor standard deviation exceeded 5%. A statistical classification framework was developed to diagnose cytomegalovirus status using the catalog of TCR beta chain sequences. A later analysis assigned V and J genes by comparing TCR nucleotide sequences with IMGT/GENE-DB human TR gene sequences. Using the TCRdist pipeline, a later analysis assigned CDR3 sequences along with most-parsimonious VDJ recombination scenarios. A later analysis defined each TCR beta chain by its CDR3 amino acid sequence plus V-gene family, and excluded reads lacking a unique V-gene family. As a way to deal with suspected cross-contamination and a sequencing artifact, a later analysis dropped over 550 nucleotide sequences that were highly shared and had low generation probability. In a later analysis, a clonal expansion index for each public chain was calculated from normalized within-repertoire ranks of inferred template counts. Generation probabilities in a later analysis came from a VDJ recombination model fitted to out-of-frame rearrangements, and those results were checked against IGoR. Hypergeometric tests were used in a later analysis to score TCR-TCR, TCR-HLA and TCR-CMV co-occurrence, with a repertoire-size bias correction applied to the TCR pairs. A later analysis estimated false discovery rates by permuting HLA or CMV assignments 20 times. In a later analysis, co-occurring TCRs were grouped using DBSCAN, and TCRdist sequence similarity was added for clustering within HLA-allele-positive subsets. Co-occurrence clustering excluded repertoires with fewer than 30,000 or more than 120,000 public chains, plus five with anomalous nucleotide sharing. Entries here come from immuneACCESS through TCRdb and include only in-frame sequences with V and J called. Some clones fail to appear in such tables; in the studies checked, an unresolved V gene covers under half of the shortfall, and the cause of the remainder is unknown. V and J calls and clone size are given by that table; D and trimming were obtained from the DNA. The sample profile shows 170,000 or so clones; around three quarters of them were found once. The top ten clonotypes cover 0.69% of the sample.

The sample originates from a study of cytomegalovirus exposure and HLA in healthy donors listed by TCRdb under 2017. For the wider study: In an earlier analysis of 587 of the donors, approximately 300 Gb of sequence data and 90 million to 130 million unique TCR beta sequences from 150 million to 200 million T cells were reported. An early release covering 500 to 750 HLA-typed donors comprised around 300 gigabases of sequencing data and around 85 million unique TCR sequences. Rather than drawing on any new phenotypic data, the later analysis identified candidate immune exposures from TCR beta sequences and the way those sequences occurred across donors. The study was designed to test whether signatures of past pathogen exposure could be identified by cataloging public T cell receptors. Typing coverage varied by locus: roughly 629-640 donors for A, B, C, DRB1 and DQB1; 500 to 550 for DQA1; 600 to 610 for DPA1; roughly 470 for DPB1. All discovery cohort repertoires had been generated using a single sequencing platform. To study patterns of TCR occurrence, a later analysis re-analyzed previously published TCR beta repertoires from several hundred donors and added high-resolution HLA genotyping. Among the roughly 390 genotyped donors, under 90% belonged to the genetic ancestry cluster associated with self-reported Caucasian donors. Among roughly 370 genotyped donors of the cohort, an average of 235,054 unique TCR beta nucleotide sequences were sequenced per donor, roughly a sixth of them non-productive. Donor age, sex, ethnicity and CMV serostatus were compiled together with the repertoire data. A later genetic analysis took genome-wide SNP genotypes for about 55% of the 666 donors and used that subset as a discovery cohort. Class I and class II HLA loci were covered by the typing at four-digit resolution. In addition to the first cohort of roughly 670 subjects, a separate validation cohort of approximately 120 different subjects was used. Using immunosequencing, the study profiled T cell repertoires from fewer than 850 subjects and related those repertoires to cytomegalovirus serostatus. A handful of DR-DQ haplotypes were handled as single units for association and clustering because linkage in the cohort was strong. An earlier analysis of nearly 600 of the donors applied high-throughput TCR beta sequencing to assess whether each TCR beta V gene segment acted as functional or pseudogenic. To predict cytomegalovirus infection status, the study combined high-throughput TCR immunosequencing, statistical association of individual TCRs with disease status, and machine learning.

The cohort comprised more than 550 healthy bone marrow donors. At the time of sampling, every cohort member was nominally healthy, though immune exposures that went unrecorded were likely present. The donor tested CMV seronegative and was one of the 352 seronegative cohort members. A peripheral blood sample was provided by each donor, and peripheral blood mononuclear cells were used for TCR beta sequencing. Genomic DNA was extracted from the blood cell samples with the Qiagen DNeasy Blood Extraction Kit. The germline V gene provides CDR1 SGDLS and CDR2 YYNGEE. Inclusive of the bounding cysteine and phenylalanine, the CDR3 is 14 residues long. Just the 42-base CDR3 DNA is kept, in frame starting at base 1. V sheds 0 bases and J sheds 4 bases, leaving 9 bases between their ends. Study-wide conclusions, independent of this receptor: The classifier was reported to diagnose cytomegalovirus status with high specificity and sensitivity in both the original cohort and the validation cohort. Because HLA typing was missing for some donors at each locus, association tests included only the typed subset. According to a later analysis, most CMV-associated TCR beta chains appeared to be HLA-restricted, and the HLA associations seemed to be driven largely by CMV exposure. In a later genetic analysis, a missense DCLRE1C variant was associated with V-gene and J-gene trimming of TCR beta chains, and the association was replicated in an independent cohort. In this cohort, only TCR beta chains were sequenced, and detectable features were limited by the absence of alpha or paired-chain data. Because the 87-base-pair reads could not distinguish some IMGT-functional V segments, including TRBV6-2 and TRBV6-3, those segments were excluded. Presence/absence analyses assumed roughly uniform sequencing depth across donors, an assumption that may not hold. Correlated functional status among segregating V segments might reflect linkage disequilibrium, but an unknown experimental factor could not be ruled out. A later analysis found that HLA-associated TCR beta chains were more clonally expanded and had lower generation probabilities than equally common non-associated chains. In a later analysis, several top co-occurrence clusters were reported to appear linked to parvovirus B19, influenza, CMV and Epstein-Barr virus. In vitro tests confirmed that a few of the cytomegalovirus-associated TCR beta chains recognize cytomegalovirus antigens. Compared with the roughly 670-donor mean, donors in an Asian-associated ancestry cluster had fewer N-insertions in productive TCRs, according to a later genetic analysis. A later analysis associated 16,951 TCR beta sequences with specific HLA alleles at a false discovery rate of 0.05. CMV serostatus was the only immune exposure information available for the cohort. A total of fewer than 200 TCR beta chains were listed by the study as associated with cytomegalovirus. When HLA alleles, especially DR and DQ, strongly co-occurred, attributing TCR associations to individual alleles was difficult. A cluster of highly shared sequence variants was judged likely to be a technical artifact of the sequencing pipeline. Broadly in line with IMGT annotations, most TCR beta V segments showed up in productive rearrangements about 90% or about 30% of the time in an earlier analysis of several hundred of the donors. In a later analysis, the rate of TCR association differed among HLA loci, with DRB1 alleles having the most associated TCRs and HLA-C alleles having the fewest. A further reported finding was that TCR beta sequences accurately predicted the HLA-A and HLA-B alleles for most subjects in the first cohort. Because counts were too low, seventeen rarely observed V segments, including chromosome 9 orphons, were left out of the earlier analysis of 587 of the donors. Most TCR sequences were seen in very few donors, while some public TCRs were found in many individuals. The authors suggested that the approach could potentially be extended to other disease states and immunological phenotypes.

The TCR was taken from a woman between 40 and 55 years old in good health and CMV-seronegative. The sequenced sample was PBMCs. The receptor chain draws on TRBV9 and TRBJ2-3; TRBD1 is possibly the D segment (6 matching bases). CDR3 sequence: CASSVDGGSDTQYF. The nucleotides are TGTGCCAGCAGCGTAGATGGGGGCTCAGATACGCAGTATTTT.